This T cell receptor (beta chain) was captured by sequencing in a study of blood T cell repertoires in COVID-19. Study as a whole: In each case, the material was cDNA or gDNA derived from T cells, B-cell-depleted T cells, or PBMCs.

Unmatched junction bases numbered 6, after V lost 7 bases and J lost 2 bases. There are 15 residues in the CDR3. CDR1 is MNHNY and CDR2 is SVGAGI in the germline V gene (reference sequence). The authors' processing: Quantification of nucleated cells was approximated via reference gene primer amplification. Method: immunoSEQ multiplex PCR; TCRdb's copy keeps in-frame clones and lacks some. V and J calls plus clone size are reproduced from that table; the DNA served to infer D and trimming. This sample has under 250,000 clones, with 65% to 90% found just once. This clonotype was obtained from a human donor in a cohort sampled during active COVID-19. J is TRBJ2-1 and V is TRBV6-6; TRBD2 matches 9 bases. Sequenced input: peripheral blood. CDR3 sequence: CASNPSGRTYNEQFF. CDR3 DNA sequence: TGTGCCAGCAATCCCAGCGGGAGGACCTACAATGAGCAGTTCTTC.